This is a list of T cell receptor beta chains from one sample in a study of blood T cell repertoires in COVID-19. Clones were sequenced by immunoSEQ multiplex PCR, and TCRdb holds only the in-frame ones, with some missing. The sample yields tens of thousands of clones, around 80% seen once. Material for sequencing was peripheral blood. The receptors stem from a woman aged 50 to 60 with acute or convalescent COVID-19. Each CDR3 is given with its conserved first and last residue. The D gene is left open where the match is weak. Some rows mark clone size as missing; the rest say once, few, many or name a class of expanded clone.

TRBD2,TRBJ2-5,TRBV5-1,.,15,TGCGCCAGCAGCGCCTCCGGGACTAGCGAGGAGACCCAGTACTTC,CASSASGTSEETQYF
.,TRBJ1-2,TRBV28,.,12,TGTGCCAGCAGTTTACGGGAAAACGGCTACACCTTC,CASSLRENGYTF
TRBD1,TRBJ1-2,TRBV6-5,.,15,TGTGCCAGCAGCGGGCCGGGACAGGGGACCTATGGCTACACCTTC,CASSGPGQGTYGYTF
.,TRBJ1-2,TRBV27,.,15,TGTGCCAGCAGCCCAACGGCGGATTTGCGTTCTGGCTACACCTTC,CASSPTADLRSGYTF
.,TRBJ1-5,TRBV19,.,14,TGTGCCAGTAGTAACGACAGGAGCAATCAGCCCCAGCATTTT,CASSNDRSNQPQHF
.,TRBJ1-5,TRBV28,.,12,TGTGCCAGCAGTTTAGGAGTGAGTGGCCCGTATTTT,CASSLGVSGPYF
.,TRBJ1-5,TRBV29-1,medium-sized,10,TGCAGCGTTGGAGATCAGCCCCAGCATTTT,CSVGDQPQHF
TRBD2,TRBJ2-7,TRBV7-3,many,18,TGTGCCAGCAGCTTAACTCCCTGGGCTAGCGGGAGTTCCCACGAGCAGTACTTC,CASSLTPWASGSSHEQYF
.,TRBJ1-1,TRBV10-3,.,11,TGTGCCATCAGAGGGGACACTGAAGCTTTCTTT,CAIRGDTEAFF
TRBD1,TRBJ2-7,TRBV6-5,.,14,TGTGCCAGCAGAGAGGACAGGCCGCCCTACGAGCAGTACTTC,CASREDRPPYEQYF
.,TRBJ2-7,TRBV6-5,.,15,TGTGCCAGCAGACCAAGCGGTCGGTATGCCTACGAGCAGTACTTC,CASRPSGRYAYEQYF
.,TRBJ1-2,TRBV5-6,.,13,TGTGCCAGCAGCTTCAGGAAAAACTATGGCTACACCTTC,CASSFRKNYGYTF
.,TRBJ2-7,TRBV11-2,.,17,TGTGCCAGCAGCTTAGGAATCGGCTCTCAAGCGACCTACGAGCAGTACTTC,CASSLGIGSQATYEQYF
TRBD1,TRBJ2-7,TRBV13,once,17,TGTGCCAGCAGGCACAGGGGGACAGGATTTAACTCCTACGAGCAGTACTTC,CASRHRGTGFNSYEQYF
TRBD1,TRBJ1-3,TRBV7-9,once,20,TGTGCCAGCAGCACCTCTACGGACAGGGAAAAGGGACATCCTGGAAACACCATATATTTT,CASSTSTDREKGHPGNTIYF
TRBD2,TRBJ2-5,TRBV3-1/TRBV3-2,once,15,TGTGCCAGCAGCCAAGGTGGACTAGCGGGAGAGACCCAGTACTTC,CASSQGGLAGETQYF
.,TRBJ1-1,TRBV30,.,13,TGTGCCGGGACGGACAGTTTGAACACTGAAGCTTTCTTT,CAGTDSLNTEAFF
TRBD1,TRBJ1-5,TRBV4-1,many,14,TGCGCCAGCAGCCCGGACAGGGGAAATCAGCCCCAGCATTTT,CASSPDRGNQPQHF
TRBD1,TRBJ2-2,TRBV15,.,16,TGTGCCACCAGCTCGCGGACAGGGAGGAACACCGGGGAGCTGTTTTTT,CATSSRTGRNTGELFF
TRBD2,TRBJ2-5,TRBV5-6,.,16,TGTGCCAGCAGCCCCCTAGCGGGAGGAGGTCAAGAGACCCAGTACTTC,CASSPLAGGGQETQYF
.,TRBJ2-1,TRBV11-1,.,13,TGTGCCAGCAGCTTAAGGGAGAACAATGAGCAGTTCTTC,CASSLRENNEQFF
TRBD1,TRBJ2-1,TRBV6-4,.,14,TGTGCCAGCAGTGACGGGACAGGGGCGAATGAGCAGTTCTTC,CASSDGTGANEQFF
.,TRBJ2-3,TRBV21-1,.,17,TGTGCCAGCAGCAAGCCCCGGACTAGCGGGATAGCAGATACGCAGTATTTT,CASSKPRTSGIADTQYF
.,TRBJ2-5,TRBV12-3/TRBV12-4,.,12,TGTGCCAGCAGTTTTTCCCCGGAGACCCAGTACTTC,CASSFSPETQYF
TRBD2,TRBJ2-5,TRBV7-3,.,14,TGTGCCAGCAGCCCGGGACTAGCGGAAGAGACCCAGTACTTC,CASSPGLAEETQYF
.,TRBJ2-3,TRBV4-2,.,18,TGTGCCAGCAGCCAAACTCCTCTCGCGGGGGCGCGCACAGATACGCAGTATTTT,CASSQTPLAGARTDTQYF
.,TRBJ2-1,TRBV7-3,.,16,TGTGCCAGCAGCCCCCACCAGGCCAGCTCCTACAATGAGCAGTTCTTC,CASSPHQASSYNEQFF
.,TRBJ1-1,TRBV7-9,.,15,TGTGCCAGCAGCTTAGTGACCGGGGTGAACACTGAAGCTTTCTTT,CASSLVTGVNTEAFF
TRBD2,TRBJ2-3,TRBV27,.,14,TGTGCCAGCAGTTTCGGAGCGGGGGTAGATACGCAGTATTTT,CASSFGAGVDTQYF
.,TRBJ1-4,TRBV7-3,.,13,TGTGCCAGCAGCTCTAGATGGAATGAAAAACTGTTTTTT,CASSSRWNEKLFF
TRBD1,TRBJ1-2,TRBV18,many,16,TGTGCCAGCTCACCAAGCCCGACAGGGGGACCCTATGGCTACACCTTC,CASSPSPTGGPYGYTF
.,TRBJ1-5,TRBV12-3/TRBV12-4,.,13,TGTGCCAGCAGTTTAAACAACAATCAGCCCCAGCATTTT,CASSLNNNQPQHF
.,TRBJ1-2,TRBV27,.,14,TGTGCCAGCAGTTTAAACGGAGCTAACTATGGCTACACCTTC,CASSLNGANYGYTF
.,TRBJ2-5,TRBV5-4,.,13,TGTGCCAGCAGGGACATAGGTCAAGAGACCCAGTACTTC,CASRDIGQETQYF
.,TRBJ1-6,TRBV5-5,.,13,TGTGCCAGCAGCTACCTCAGGGATTCACCCCTCCACTTT,CASSYLRDSPLHF
.,TRBJ2-1,TRBV11-2,.,14,TGTGCCAGCAGCATAGGAGGCCCTTACAATGAGCAGTTCTTC,CASSIGGPYNEQFF
.,TRBJ1-1,TRBV20-1,.,11,TGCAGTGCTAGGGTCGGCACTGAAGCTTTCTTT,CSARVGTEAFF
TRBD2,TRBJ2-3,TRBV5-1,.,16,TGCGCCAGCAGCTTTGGCGCGGGGGGCCGGGGAGATACGCAGTATTTT,CASSFGAGGRGDTQYF
.,TRBJ1-1,TRBV6-6,.,14,TGTGCCAGCAGTTACCCGGAGGGAGGGCTCGAAGCTTTCTTT,CASSYPEGGLEAFF
.,TRBJ2-3,TRBV21-1,.,16,TGTGCCAGCGGAATTGAGCGGGAGGGCGAATCAGATACGCAGTATTTT,CASGIEREGESDTQYF
TRBD1,TRBJ2-7,TRBV6-1,.,16,TGTGCCAGCAGTGAGACCCCAGACAGGGCCGCCTACGAGCAGTACTTC,CASSETPDRAAYEQYF
.,TRBJ2-1,TRBV18,.,15,TGTGCCAGCTCACCAGTGGACATAGCCTACAATGAGCAGTTCTTC,CASSPVDIAYNEQFF
TRBD1,TRBJ1-6,TRBV19,.,15,TGTGCCAGTAGTACAACGGGACAGGGCCACTACCCCCTCCACTTT,CASSTTGQGHYPLHF
.,TRBJ1-3,TRBV5-4,.,14,TGTGCCAGCAGCTTTCAGGGGAGTGGAAACACCATATATTTT,CASSFQGSGNTIYF
.,TRBJ1-1,TRBV4-1,.,13,TGCGCCAGCAGCCAAGTAATGAACACTGAAGCTTTCTTT,CASSQVMNTEAFF
.,TRBJ2-2,TRBV2,.,12,TGTGCCAGCTCACAGGAAACCGGGGAGCTGTTTTTT,CASSQETGELFF